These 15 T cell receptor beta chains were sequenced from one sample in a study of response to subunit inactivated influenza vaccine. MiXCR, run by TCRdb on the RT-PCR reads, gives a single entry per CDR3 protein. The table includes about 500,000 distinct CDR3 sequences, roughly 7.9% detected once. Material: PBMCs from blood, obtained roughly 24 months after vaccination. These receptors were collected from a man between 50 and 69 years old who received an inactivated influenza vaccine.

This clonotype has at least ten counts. Here the CDR3 DNA reads TGCAGTGCTAATTTACCCGGATCCTACGAGCAGTACTTC. Translation: CSANLPGSYEQYF. The chain has TRBV20-1 and TRBJ2-7; D remains unclear. Germline CDR1 reads DFQATT; CDR2 reads SNEGSKA (reference sequence). CDR3 length: 13 amino acids. Trimming left V 4 bases short and J 1 base short, with 11 bases between.

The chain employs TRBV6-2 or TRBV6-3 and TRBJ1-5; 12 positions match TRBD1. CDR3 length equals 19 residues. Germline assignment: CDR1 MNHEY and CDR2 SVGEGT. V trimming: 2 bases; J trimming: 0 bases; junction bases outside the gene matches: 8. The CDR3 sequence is CASSYDPGTGGFSNQPQHF. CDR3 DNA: TGTGCCAGCAGTTACGACCCCGGGACAGGGGGCTTTAGCAATCAGCCCCAGCATTTT.

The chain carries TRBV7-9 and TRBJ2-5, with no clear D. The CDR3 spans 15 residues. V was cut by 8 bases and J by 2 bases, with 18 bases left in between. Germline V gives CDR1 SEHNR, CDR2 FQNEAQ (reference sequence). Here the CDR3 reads CASAKGAHLQETQYF. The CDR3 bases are TGTGCCAGCGCTAAAGGAGCCCACCTACAAGAGACCCAGTACTTC.

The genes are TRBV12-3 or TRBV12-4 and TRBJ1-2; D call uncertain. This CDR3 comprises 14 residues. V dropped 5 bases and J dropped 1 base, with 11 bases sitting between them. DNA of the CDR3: TGTGCCAGCAGTCTGTCCGGGGTTAACTATGGCTACACCTTC. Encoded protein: CASSLSGVNYGYTF.

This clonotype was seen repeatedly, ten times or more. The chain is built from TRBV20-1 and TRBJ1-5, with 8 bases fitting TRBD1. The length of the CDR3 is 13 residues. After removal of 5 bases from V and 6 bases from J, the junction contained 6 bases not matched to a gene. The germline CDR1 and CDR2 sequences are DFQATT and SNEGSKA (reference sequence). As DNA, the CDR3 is TGCAGTGCTGACAGGGGCGCGACTCAGCCCCAGCATTTT. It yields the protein CSADRGATQPQHF.

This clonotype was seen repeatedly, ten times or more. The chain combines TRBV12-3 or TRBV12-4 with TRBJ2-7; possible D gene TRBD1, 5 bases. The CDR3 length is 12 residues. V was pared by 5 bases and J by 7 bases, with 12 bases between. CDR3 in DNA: TGTGCCAGCAGTACCTGGGGCGTAGAGCAGTACTTC. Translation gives CASSTWGVEQYF.

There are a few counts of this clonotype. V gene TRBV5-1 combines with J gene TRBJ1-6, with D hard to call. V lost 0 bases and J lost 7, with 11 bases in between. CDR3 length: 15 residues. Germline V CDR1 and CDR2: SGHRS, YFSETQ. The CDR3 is CASSLAGPENSPLHF. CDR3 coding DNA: TGCGCCAGCAGCTTGGCCGGCCCGGAGAATTCACCCCTCCACTTT.

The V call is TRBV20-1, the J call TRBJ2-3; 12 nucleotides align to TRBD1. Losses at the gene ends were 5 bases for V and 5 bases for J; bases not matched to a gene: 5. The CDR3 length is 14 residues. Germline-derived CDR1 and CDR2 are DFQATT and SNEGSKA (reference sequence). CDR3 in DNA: TGCAGTGCTGGGACAGGGGGCTTTATAGATACGCAGTATTTT. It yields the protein CSAGTGGFIDTQYF.

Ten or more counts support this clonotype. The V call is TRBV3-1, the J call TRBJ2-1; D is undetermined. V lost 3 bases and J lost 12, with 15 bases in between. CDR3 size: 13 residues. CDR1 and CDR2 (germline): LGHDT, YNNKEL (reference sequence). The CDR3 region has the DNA TGTGCCAGCAGCCAGACAAATTCAATGCGGCAGTTCTTC. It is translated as CASSQTNSMRQFF.

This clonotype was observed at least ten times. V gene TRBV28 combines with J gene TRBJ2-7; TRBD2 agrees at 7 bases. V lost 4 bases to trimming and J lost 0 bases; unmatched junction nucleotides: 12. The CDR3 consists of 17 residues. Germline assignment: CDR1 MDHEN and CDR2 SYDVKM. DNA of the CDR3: TGTGCCAGCAGTTCCACCAACACCGGGACTAACTCCTACGAGCAGTACTTC. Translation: CASSSTNTGTNSYEQYF.

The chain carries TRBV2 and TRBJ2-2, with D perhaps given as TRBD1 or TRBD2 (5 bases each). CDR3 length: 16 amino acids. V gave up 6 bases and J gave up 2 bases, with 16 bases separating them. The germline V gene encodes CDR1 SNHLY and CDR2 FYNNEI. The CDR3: CASSRDVIINTGELFF. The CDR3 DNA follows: TGTGCCAGCAGCCGGGACGTCATTATAAACACCGGGGAGCTGTTTTTT.

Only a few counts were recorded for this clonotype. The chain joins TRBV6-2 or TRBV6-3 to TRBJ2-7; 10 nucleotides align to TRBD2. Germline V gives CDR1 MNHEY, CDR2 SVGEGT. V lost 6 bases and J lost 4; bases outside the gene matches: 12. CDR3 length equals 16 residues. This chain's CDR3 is CASSRNPSGGFYEQYF. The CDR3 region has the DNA TGTGCCAGCAGCCGCAATCCTAGCGGGGGCTTTTACGAGCAGTACTTC.

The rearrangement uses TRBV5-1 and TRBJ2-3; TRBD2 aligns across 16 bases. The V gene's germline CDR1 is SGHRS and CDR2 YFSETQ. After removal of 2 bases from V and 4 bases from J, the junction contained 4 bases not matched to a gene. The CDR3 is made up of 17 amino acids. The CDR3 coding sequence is TGCGCCAGCAGCTTCGGGACTAGCGGGAGGGCCGCAGATACGCAGTATTTT. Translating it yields CASSFGTSGRAADTQYF.

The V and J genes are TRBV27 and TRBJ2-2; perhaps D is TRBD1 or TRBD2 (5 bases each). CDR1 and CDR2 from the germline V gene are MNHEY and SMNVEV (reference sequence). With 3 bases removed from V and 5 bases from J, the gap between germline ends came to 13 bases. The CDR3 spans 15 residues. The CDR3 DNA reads TGTGCCAGCAGTTTCGAGGGGCGCTGGACCGGGGAGCTGTTTTTT. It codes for CASSFEGRWTGELFF.

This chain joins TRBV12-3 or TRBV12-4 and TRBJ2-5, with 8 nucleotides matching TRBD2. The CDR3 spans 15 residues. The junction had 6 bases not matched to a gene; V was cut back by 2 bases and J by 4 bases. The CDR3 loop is CASSLSASGPETQYF. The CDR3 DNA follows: TGTGCCAGCAGTTTAAGCGCTAGCGGGCCAGAGACCCAGTACTTC.